This entry lists 19 T cell receptor beta chains sequenced from one sample in a study of CD8+ T cells in alopecia areata. Treatment meaning: oral pan-JAK inhibitor, 5-10 mg twice daily. cDNA serving as the sequencing template came from extracted, reverse transcribed RNA. The method was immunoSEQ multiplex PCR; TCRdb's version includes in-frame clones alone and lacks a portion of them. The sample records over 120,000 clones, about 56% being singletons. The material sequenced was CD8+ T cells sorted from blood, taken at week 4, from a patient treated with tofacitinib. The receptors were gathered from a human donor with alopecia areata.

This clone was recorded a few times. V gene TRBV29-1 combines with J gene TRBJ2-2; tentatively, D is TRBD2 (5 bases). The germline gives CDR1 SQVTM, CDR2 ANQGSEA. The CDR3 has 15 residues. Trimming left V 6 bases short and J 1 base short, with 15 bases between. CDR3 nucleotides: TGCAGCGTCGGCCCGAGCGGTGAGAACACCGGGGAGCTGTTTTTT. Residues: CSVGPSGENTGELFF.

The chain couples TRBV7-8 to TRBJ2-1; 7 positions match TRBD1. The germline V gene has CDR1 SGHVS and CDR2 FQNEAQ. V trimming: 5 bases; J trimming: 2 bases; junction bases outside the gene matches: 6. This CDR3 has 15 residues. The CDR3 nucleotides read TGTGCCAGCAGCGAAACAGGGGTTACCTACAATGAGCAGTTCTTC. It codes for CASSETGVTYNEQFF.

The gene calls are TRBV30 and TRBJ1-1; weak D call: TRBD1 (5 bases). Trimming left V 4 bases short and J 2 bases short, with 11 bases between. This CDR3 comprises 13 residues. CDR1 is GTSNPN and CDR2 is SVGIG in the germline V gene (reference sequence). CDR3 nucleotide sequence: TGTGCCTGGAACGATCAGGGAAACACTGAAGCTTTCTTT. Protein: CAWNDQGNTEAFF.

The rearrangement uses TRBV5-6 and TRBJ2-1, with a weak D call TRBD2 (5 bases). The germline V gene has CDR1 SGHDT and CDR2 YYEEEE. With 0 bases removed from V and 9 bases from J, the gap between germline ends came to 7 bases. The CDR3 runs to 12 residues. CDR3 region: CASSLGRGEQFF. CDR3 coding DNA: TGTGCCAGCAGCTTGGGACGGGGTGAGCAGTTCTTC. Full variable domain (missing parts from reference TRBV5-6 and TRBJ2-1): DAGVTQSPTHLIKTRGQQVTLRCSPKSGHDTVSWYQQALGQGPQFIFQYYEEEERQRGNFPDRFSGHQFPNYSSELNVNALLLGDSALYLCASSLGRGEQFFGPGTRLTVL.

The chain joins TRBV27 to TRBJ1-6; perhaps TRBD1 as D (6 bases). CDR3 length: 16 residues. Deletions cut 4 bases from V and 11 bases from J, with 21 bases between. The germline V gene encodes CDR1 MNHEY and CDR2 SMNVEV (reference sequence). The CDR3 here is CASSSRTEPLGAPLHF. CDR3 coding DNA: TGTGCCAGCAGTTCAAGGACAGAACCTTTGGGGGCACCCCTCCACTTT.

This clone has only a few counts. CDR3: CAITEGQGYTGELFF. CDR3 DNA: TGTGCCATCACCGAGGGACAGGGGTACACCGGGGAGCTGTTTTTT. The rearrangement links TRBV10-3 to TRBJ2-2, with 10 bases lining up with TRBD1. Germline V CDR1 and CDR2: ENHRY, SYGVKD. This CDR3 is built from 15 residues. J was trimmed by 3 bases and V by 7 bases; bases with no gene match: 5.

The chain couples TRBV7-9 to TRBJ1-2; a possible D gene is TRBD1 (5 bases). The CDR3 contains 15 residues. Germline-derived CDR1 and CDR2 are SEHNR and FQNEAQ (reference sequence). V lost 8 bases to trimming and J lost 2 bases, with 18 bases between them. The CDR3 region has the DNA TGTGCCAGCCGCGGGCCGGGGGACCGAAACTATGGCTACACCTTC. As protein: CASRGPGDRNYGYTF.

The chain links TRBV6-6 to TRBJ1-1; D ambiguous. Germline V CDR1 and CDR2: MNHNY, SVGAGI (reference sequence). The V end lost 2 bases, the J end lost 10 bases, and 5 bases lay between the germline ends. CDR3 length: 10 amino acids. This chain's CDR3 is CASSYPVAFF. The CDR3 region has the DNA TGTGCCAGCAGTTACCCGGTAGCTTTCTTT.

This clone was recorded a few times. The chain carries TRBV2 and TRBJ2-7; the D call may be TRBD1 or TRBD2 (5 bases each). CDR3 size: 13 residues. V was pared by 7 bases and J by 1 base, with 11 bases between. Germline values: CDR1 SNHLY, CDR2 FYNNEI. CDR3 loop: CASNTRQSYEQYF. As DNA, the CDR3 is TGTGCCAGCAATACTAGACAGTCCTACGAGCAGTACTTC.

V usage is TRBV15 and J usage is TRBJ2-4; D is perhaps TRBD2 (5 bases). Trimming removed 4 bases from V and 5 bases from J, with 15 bases in between. The CDR3 is made up of 15 amino acids. CDR1 LNHNV and CDR2 YYDKDF come from the germline V gene (reference sequence). The CDR3 here is CATSISKWEQNIQYF. In DNA form, the CDR3 reads TGTGCCACCAGCATTAGCAAGTGGGAGCAAAACATTCAGTACTTC.

The gene calls are TRBV5-1 and TRBJ1-2, with TRBD1 identical over 8 bases. This CDR3 region has 14 residues. The V segment lost 4 bases and the J segment 6 bases; nucleotides outside the gene matches: 8. Germline values: CDR1 SGHRS, CDR2 YFSETQ. The CDR3: CASSPRTGNDGYTF. The CDR3 DNA sequence: TGCGCCAGCAGCCCGCGGACAGGGAATGATGGCTACACCTTC.

The V call is TRBV23-1, the J call TRBJ2-7; tentatively, D is TRBD1 (6 bases). TRBV23-1 is reported as an ORF; its role is uncertain. The CDR3 spans 16 residues. Deletions cut 4 bases from V and 0 bases from J, with 16 bases between. This CDR3 reads CASSRLGAPLSYEQYF. The CDR3, as DNA: TGCGCCAGCAGTCGGTTGGGGGCCCCCCTCTCCTACGAGCAGTACTTC.

This clone was picked up a small number of times. The chain carries TRBV7-8 and TRBJ2-3; maybe TRBD1 (5 bases). CDR3 length equals 17 residues. Germline CDR1 and CDR2: SGHVS and FQNEAQ. V was shortened by 6 bases and J by 0 bases, with 19 bases between the two germline ends. This CDR3 reads CASRQHLTGESTDTQYF. CDR3 bases: TGTGCCAGCAGACAACACTTAACAGGAGAAAGCACAGATACGCAGTATTTT.

This clone turned up a few times. The chain employs TRBV14 and TRBJ2-7; D remains unclear. The CDR3 spans 12 residues. V lost 1 base to trimming and J lost 2 bases, with 3 bases between them. Germline CDR1 is SGHDN and CDR2 is FVKESK. CDR3 region: CASSQGAYEQYF. The CDR3 DNA sequence: TGTGCCAGCAGCCAAGGGGCCTACGAGCAGTACTTC.

The V call is TRBV6-1, the J call TRBJ2-7; 7 bases map to TRBD1. Germline CDR1 reads MNHNS; CDR2 reads SASEGT. V gave up 2 bases and J gave up 12 bases; unmatched junction bases: 4. CDR3 length: 11 residues. The CDR3 region is CASSELGGWYF. The CDR3 region has the DNA TGTGCCAGCAGTGAACTAGGGGGCTGGTACTTC.

The chain uses TRBV2 and TRBJ2-5; D is uncertain. The CDR3 loop spans 12 amino acids. The ends were cut back, 8 bases at V and 0 bases at J, with 7 bases in the middle. Germline lookup yields CDR1 SNHLY and CDR2 FYNNEI. Here the CDR3 DNA reads TGTGCCAGCTGGGCAGACCAAGAGACCCAGTACTTC. Translation: CASWADQETQYF.

A few counts support this clone. The V and J genes are TRBV7-6 and TRBJ1-1; the D is unclear. Looked up from germline, CDR1 is SGHVS and CDR2 is FNYEAQ. The CDR3 has 15 residues. Trimming removed 3 bases at V and 1 base at J, with 12 bases between. The CDR3: CASSFSVIENTEAFF. CDR3 bases: TGTGCCAGCAGCTTCTCGGTTATAGAGAACACTGAAGCTTTCTTT. The whole variable domain, remainder taken from reference TRBV7-6 and TRBJ1-1, is GAGVSQSPRYKVTKRGQDVALRCDPISGHVSLYWYRQALGQGPEFLTYFNYEAQQDKSGLPNDRFSAERPEGSISTLTIQRTEQRDSAMYRCASSFSVIENTEAFFGQGTRLTVV.

This sequence joins TRBV29-1 and TRBJ2-7; D may be TRBD2 (6 bases). V gave up 6 bases and J gave up 0 bases, with 6 bases separating them. In germline, CDR1 is SQVTM, CDR2 ANQGSEA. The CDR3 contains 11 residues. CDR3: CSVRGSYEQYF. The CDR3 DNA reads TGCAGCGTGCGGGGCTCCTACGAGCAGTACTTC.

Turning to this clone: The identical CDR3 is also encoded by other nucleotide sequences in the sample. The J gene is TRBJ1-2, the V gene TRBV9; D is uncertain. The CDR3 contains 11 residues. V gave up 0 bases and J gave up 5 bases, with 2 bases separating them. The germline V gene has CDR1 SGDLS and CDR2 YYNGEE. The chain's CDR3 is CASSVGYGYTF. The CDR3 DNA sequence: TGTGCCAGCAGCGTAGGGTATGGCTACACCTTC.